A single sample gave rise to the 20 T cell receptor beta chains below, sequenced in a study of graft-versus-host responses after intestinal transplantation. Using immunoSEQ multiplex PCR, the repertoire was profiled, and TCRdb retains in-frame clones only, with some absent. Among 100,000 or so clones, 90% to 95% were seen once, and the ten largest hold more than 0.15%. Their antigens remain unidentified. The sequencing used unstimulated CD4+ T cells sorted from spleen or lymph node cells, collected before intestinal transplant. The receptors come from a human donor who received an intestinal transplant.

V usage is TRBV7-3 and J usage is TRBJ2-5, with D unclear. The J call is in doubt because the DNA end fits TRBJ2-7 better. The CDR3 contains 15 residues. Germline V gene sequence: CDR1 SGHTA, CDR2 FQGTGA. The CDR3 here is CASSLVPTTTSEQYF. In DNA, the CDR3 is TGTGCCAGCAGCTTAGTTCCCACTACCACAAGCGAGCAGTACTTC.

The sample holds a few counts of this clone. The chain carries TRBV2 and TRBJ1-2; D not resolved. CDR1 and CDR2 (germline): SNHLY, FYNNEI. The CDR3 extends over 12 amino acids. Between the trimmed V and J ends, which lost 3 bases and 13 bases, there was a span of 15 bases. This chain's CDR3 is CASSDGAPATTF. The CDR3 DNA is TGTGCCAGCAGTGACGGAGCACCGGCTACCACCTTC.

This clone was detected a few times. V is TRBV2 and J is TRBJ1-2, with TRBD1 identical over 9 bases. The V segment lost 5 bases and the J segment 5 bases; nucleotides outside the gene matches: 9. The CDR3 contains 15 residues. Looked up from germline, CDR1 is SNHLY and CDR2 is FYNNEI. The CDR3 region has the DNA TGTGCCAGCAGTCGATCCGGGACAGGGTGGTATGGCTACACCTTC. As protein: CASSRSGTGWYGYTF.

This CDR3 is CASSEIGQGSTEAFF. CDR3 sequence (DNA): TGTGCCAGCAGTGAGATCGGACAGGGTTCCACTGAAGCTTTCTTT. The rearrangement joins TRBV2 to TRBJ1-1, with TRBD1 identical over 8 bases. This CDR3 spans 15 amino acids. V shed 3 bases and J 4 bases; nucleotides not matched to a gene: 7. Per germline, CDR1 SNHLY and CDR2 FYNNEI.

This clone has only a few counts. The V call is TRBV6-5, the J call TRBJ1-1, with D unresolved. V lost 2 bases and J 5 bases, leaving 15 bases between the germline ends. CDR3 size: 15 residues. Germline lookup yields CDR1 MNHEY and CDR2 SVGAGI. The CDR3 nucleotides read TGTGCCAGCAGTTACCGGGAGTCGGGAGGGACTGAAGCTTTCTTT. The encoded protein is CASSYRESGGTEAFF.

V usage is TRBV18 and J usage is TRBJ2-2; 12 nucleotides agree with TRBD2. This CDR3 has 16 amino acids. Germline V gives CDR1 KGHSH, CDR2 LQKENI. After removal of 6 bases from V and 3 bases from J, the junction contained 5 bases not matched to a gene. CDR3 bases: TGTGCCAGCTCCCTAGCGGGAGGGCCTGACACCGGGGAGCTGTTTTTT. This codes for CASSLAGGPDTGELFF.

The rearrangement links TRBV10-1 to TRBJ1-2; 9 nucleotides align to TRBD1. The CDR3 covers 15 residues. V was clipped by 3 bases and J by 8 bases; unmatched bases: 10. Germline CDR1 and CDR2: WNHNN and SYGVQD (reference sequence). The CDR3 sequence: CASSDSGTGFFGYTF. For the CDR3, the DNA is TGCGCCAGCAGTGATAGTGGGACAGGGTTCTTCGGCTACACCTTC.

In DNA, the CDR3 is TGTGCCAGCAGTTACTCAGGGGTGGGCTACACCTTC. It yields the protein CASSYSGVGYTF. V gene TRBV6-6 combines with J gene TRBJ1-2; maybe TRBD1 (5 bases). The CDR3 has 12 amino acids. CDR1 is MNHNY and CDR2 is SVGAGI in the germline V gene (reference sequence). V was trimmed by 0 bases and J by 8 bases, leaving 7 bases between them.

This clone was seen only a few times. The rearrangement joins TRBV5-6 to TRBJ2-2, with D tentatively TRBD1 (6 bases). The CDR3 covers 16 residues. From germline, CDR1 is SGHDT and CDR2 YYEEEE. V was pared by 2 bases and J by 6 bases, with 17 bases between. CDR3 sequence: CASSFARQGKAGELFF. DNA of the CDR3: TGTGCCAGCAGCTTCGCTAGGCAGGGGAAGGCCGGGGAGCTGTTTTTT.

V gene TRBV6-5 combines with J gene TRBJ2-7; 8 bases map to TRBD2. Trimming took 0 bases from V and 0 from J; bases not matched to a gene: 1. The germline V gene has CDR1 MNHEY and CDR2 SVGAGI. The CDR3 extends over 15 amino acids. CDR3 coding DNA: TGTGCCAGCAGTTACTCACTAGCGGACTCCTACGAGCAGTACTTC. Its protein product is CASSYSLADSYEQYF.

Here the CDR3 DNA reads TGTGCCAGCTCACCGGGACAGGTAGAAAACACCATATATTTT. It is translated as CASSPGQVENTIYF. The rearrangement links TRBV18 to TRBJ1-3; 8 positions match TRBD1. Germline CDR1 is KGHSH and CDR2 is LQKENI. V was clipped by 3 bases and J by 6 bases; unmatched bases: 4. This CDR3 contains 14 residues.

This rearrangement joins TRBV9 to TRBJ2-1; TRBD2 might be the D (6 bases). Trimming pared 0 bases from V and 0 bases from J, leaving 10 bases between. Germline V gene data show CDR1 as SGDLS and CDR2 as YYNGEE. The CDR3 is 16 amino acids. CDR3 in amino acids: CASSVVGGLSYNEQFF. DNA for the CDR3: TGTGCCAGCAGCGTAGTGGGGGGACTCTCCTACAATGAGCAGTTCTTC.

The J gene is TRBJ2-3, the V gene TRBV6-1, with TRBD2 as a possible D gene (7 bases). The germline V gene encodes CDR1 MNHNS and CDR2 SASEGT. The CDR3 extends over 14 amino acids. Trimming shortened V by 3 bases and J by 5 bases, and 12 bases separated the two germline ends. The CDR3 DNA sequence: TGTGCCAGCAGTGATTGGGAGGGGGAAGATACGCAGTATTTT. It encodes CASSDWEGEDTQYF.

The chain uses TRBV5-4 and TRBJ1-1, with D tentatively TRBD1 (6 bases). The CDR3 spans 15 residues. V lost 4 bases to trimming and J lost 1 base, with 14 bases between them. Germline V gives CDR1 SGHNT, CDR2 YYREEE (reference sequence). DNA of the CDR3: TGTGCCAGCAGCCCAAAGACAGGACCGAACACTGAAGCTTTCTTT. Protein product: CASSPKTGPNTEAFF.

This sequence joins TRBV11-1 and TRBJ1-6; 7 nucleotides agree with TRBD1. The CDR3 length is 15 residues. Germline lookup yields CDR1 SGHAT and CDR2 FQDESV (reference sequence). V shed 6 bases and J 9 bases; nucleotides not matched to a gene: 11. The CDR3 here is CASSYEGALTSPLHF. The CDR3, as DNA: TGTGCCAGCAGTTATGAGGGGGCGCTTACTTCACCCCTCCACTTT.

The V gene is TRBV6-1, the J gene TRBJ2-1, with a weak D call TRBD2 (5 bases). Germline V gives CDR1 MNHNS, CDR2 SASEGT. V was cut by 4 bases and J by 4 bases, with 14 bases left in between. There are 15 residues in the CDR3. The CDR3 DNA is TGTGCCAGCAGTGGGGCCTTAGCGCGGTACAATGAGCAGTTCTTC. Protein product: CASSGALARYNEQFF.

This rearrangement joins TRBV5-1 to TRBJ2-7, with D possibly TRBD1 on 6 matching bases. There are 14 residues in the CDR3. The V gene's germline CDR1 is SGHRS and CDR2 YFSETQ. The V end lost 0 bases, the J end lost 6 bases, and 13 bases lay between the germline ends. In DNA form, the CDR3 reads TGCGCCAGCAGCTTGGTTCCAGGGGAACGCGAGCAGTACTTC. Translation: CASSLVPGEREQYF.

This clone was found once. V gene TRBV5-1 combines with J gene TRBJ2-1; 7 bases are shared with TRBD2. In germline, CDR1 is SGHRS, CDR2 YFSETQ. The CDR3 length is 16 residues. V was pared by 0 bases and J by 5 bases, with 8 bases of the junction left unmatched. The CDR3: CASSLARGGWDNEQFF. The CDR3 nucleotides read TGCGCCAGCAGCTTGGCCCGCGGGGGTTGGGACAATGAGCAGTTCTTC. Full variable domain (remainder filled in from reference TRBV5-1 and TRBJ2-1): KAGVTQTPRYLIKTRGQQVTLSCSPISGHRSVSWYQQTPGQGLQFLFEYFSETQRNKGNFPGRFSGRQFSNSRSEMNVSTLELGDSALYLCASSLARGGWDNEQFFGPGTRLTVL.

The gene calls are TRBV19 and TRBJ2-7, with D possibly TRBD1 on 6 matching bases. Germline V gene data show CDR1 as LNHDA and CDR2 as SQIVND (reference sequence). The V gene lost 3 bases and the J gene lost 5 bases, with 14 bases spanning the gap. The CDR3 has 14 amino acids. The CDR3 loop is CASSIGYRVHEQYF. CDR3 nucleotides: TGTGCCAGTAGTATTGGGTACAGGGTCCACGAGCAGTACTTC.

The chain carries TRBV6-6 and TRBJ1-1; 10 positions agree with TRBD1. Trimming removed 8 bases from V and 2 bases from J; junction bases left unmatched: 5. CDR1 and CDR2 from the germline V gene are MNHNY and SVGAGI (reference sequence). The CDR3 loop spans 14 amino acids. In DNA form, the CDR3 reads TGTGCCAGCCCTAAGACAGGGGGCAACACTGAAGCTTTCTTT. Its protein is CASPKTGGNTEAFF.